The source of this T cell receptor (beta chain) is a study of T cells in Graves' hyperthyroidism and ophthalmopathy. Study outcomes and limitations: Before onset, by a median of approximately 5.9 months, the model predicted ophthalmopathy.

Template material for amplifying TCR beta CDR3 regions consisted of RNA transcripts. First-round RT-PCR of the TCR CDR3 relied on the HTBI primer set. TCRdb fed the multiplex PCR reads into MiXCR, producing one record per CDR3 protein. The profile shows about 360,000 distinct CDR3 sequences, over 10% of them singletons. This clonotype was seen at least ten times. Its antigen is currently unknown. The receptor's source is a woman aged 18-35 years with Graves' hyperthyroidism. Sequenced: blood.

This chain's CDR3 is CASSYPVPGGGYTF. In nucleotides, the CDR3 is TGTGCCAGCAGTTACCCTGTCCCGGGAGGAGGCTACACCTTC. V and J are TRBV6-2 or TRBV6-3 and TRBJ1-2; no reliable D call. V lost 2 bases and J lost 8, with 15 bases in between. This CDR3 has 14 amino acids. Germline V gene data show CDR1 as MNHEY and CDR2 as SVGEGT.